This TCR beta chain was retrieved from a study of shared clonotypes between healthy human individuals. The study, taken as a whole, reports: Depth of sequencing was expected to influence donor clonotype sharing. Compared with clonotypes that all four donors shared, non-shared clonotypes had lower generation probabilities.

Unmatched junction bases numbered 5, after V lost 4 bases and J lost 8 bases. The CDR3 sequence is 13 residues long. CDR1 and CDR2 (germline): MNHEY, SMNVEV (reference sequence). Here immunoSEQ multiplex PCR was the method, and the copy in TCRdb shows in-frame clones only, minus some. The profile covers about a million clones, with roughly 80% appearing a single time and about 0.94% taken by the ten largest. Details on this clone: Antigen: not known.

This clonotype was obtained from a man between 18 and 35 years old in good health. Some clones in this sample may be carry-over from other donors' samples. This chain connects TRBV27 to TRBJ1-2, with 9 bases aligning to TRBD1. The sequenced sample was memory CD4+ T cells from PBMCs. Specified subset: CD45RA-negative fraction. The CDR3 loop is CASSYRTGEGYTF. DNA of the CDR3: TGTGCCAGCAGTTACCGGACAGGGGAAGGCTACACCTTC.